One sample yielded the 27 T cell receptor beta chains listed below, sequenced in a study of shared clonotypes between healthy human individuals (dated by TCRdb to about 2020). The library was produced with the immunoSEQ multiplex PCR assay. TCRdb's version of the immuneACCESS table is confined to in-frame rearrangements and falls short of the full clone set. An unresolved V gene accounts for under half of the shortfall where checked; the remainder is of unknown origin. This sample lists about 2 million clones; 85% to 95% were detected once. The top ten clonotypes cover 0.13% of the sample. The sample consisted of naive CD4+ T cells sorted from blood. Sample cell subset or site, as interpreted from the label and publication: CD45RA+ positively selected. The source is a man aged 18 to 30 in good health.

For this clone: The junction departs from germline at one end; a sequencing error may be responsible. The sample carries other DNA sequences with the same CDR3. J is TRBJ2-7 and V is TRBV30; 13 bases line up with TRBD2. The germline V gene encodes CDR1 GTSNPN and CDR2 SVGIG (reference sequence). The CDR3 sequence is 17 residues long. The CDR3 sequence: CASRAGLAGQGGYEQYF. The CDR3 nucleotides read TGTGCCTCCAGAGCGGGACTAGCGGGACAAGGGGGCTACGAACAGTACTTC.

This sequence joins TRBV7-2 and TRBJ2-5; 11 positions agree with TRBD2. V dropped 5 bases and J dropped 5; count of bases not matched to a gene: 7. There are 15 residues in the CDR3. In germline, CDR1 is SGHTA, CDR2 FQGNSA. The CDR3 DNA reads TGTGCCAGCAGCCGTAGCGGGAGGGATTTGGAGACCCAGTACTTC. The encoded protein is CASSRSGRDLETQYF.

This clone was found once. The V call is TRBV29-1, the J call TRBJ2-3, with 7 bases lining up with TRBD2. CDR1 and CDR2 from the germline V gene are SQVTM and ANQGSEA. The CDR3 is made up of 15 amino acids. Trimming at V came to 0 bases and at J to 4 bases, leaving 7 bases not matched to a gene. The CDR3 sequence is CSVEDLGGRSDTQYF. The CDR3 DNA sequence: TGCAGCGTTGAAGATTTAGGCGGGAGATCAGATACGCAGTATTTT.

This clone was counted once. The chain has TRBV7-9 and TRBJ1-2; TRBD1 matches at 10 bases. The CDR3 is 14 amino acids. Germline V gene data show CDR1 as SEHNR and CDR2 as FQNEAQ (reference sequence). J lost 8 bases, V lost 6 bases, and 9 bases had no gene match. DNA of the CDR3: TGTGCCAGCAGGCCAAGACAGGGGGCGCGGGGCTACACCTTC. Translated: CASRPRQGARGYTF.

The chain links TRBV28 to TRBJ1-6, with D perhaps matching TRBD1 (5 bases). This CDR3 has 15 residues. V dropped 1 base and J dropped 5 bases, with 9 bases sitting between them. Germline assignment: CDR1 MDHEN and CDR2 SYDVKM. In DNA form, the CDR3 reads TGTGCCAGCAGTTTATCGACAGTTGATAATTCACCCCTCCACTTT. Protein product: CASSLSTVDNSPLHF.

This clone turned up a few times. At the DNA level, this CDR3 is encoded by other sequences in the same sample as well. The gene calls are TRBV5-1 and TRBJ2-7; no firm D call. Germline V gene sequence: CDR1 SGHRS, CDR2 YFSETQ. This CDR3 contains 12 residues. Trimming took 0 bases from V and 5 from J, leaving 6 bases between them. The CDR3 is CASSLEGNEQYF. CDR3 bases: TGCGCCAGCAGCTTGGAAGGGAACGAGCAGTACTTC.

This clone has just one count. The J gene is TRBJ2-5, the V gene TRBV5-1; D unresolved. This CDR3 is built from 14 residues. Germline CDR1 reads SGHRS; CDR2 reads YFSETQ. V lost 2 bases to trimming and J lost 3 bases, with 11 bases between them. For the CDR3, the DNA is TGCGCCAGCAGCTTCGAGGTAACTAAAGAGACCCAGTACTTC. Its translation: CASSFEVTKETQYF. Full variable domain (rest looked up from reference TRBV5-1 and TRBJ2-5): KAGVTQTPRYLIKTRGQQVTLSCSPISGHRSVSWYQQTPGQGLQFLFEYFSETQRNKGNFPGRFSGRQFSNSRSEMNVSTLELGDSALYLCASSFEVTKETQYFGPGTRLLVL.

The chain employs TRBV27 and TRBJ1-1, with D uncertain. Germline V gene sequence: CDR1 MNHEY, CDR2 SMNVEV (reference sequence). The CDR3 extends over 12 amino acids. The germline V and J ends were trimmed by 5 bases and 4 bases, with 8 bases remaining between them. The CDR3 nucleotides read TGTGCCAGCAGTCACGGAGGCACTGAAGCTTTCTTT. This codes for CASSHGGTEAFF.

This clone has only one observation. This sequence joins TRBV6-1 and TRBJ1-3; 8 nucleotides line up with TRBD1. Germline CDR1 MNHNS, CDR2 SASEGT. J gave up 0 bases and V 4 bases, and 11 bases lay outside the gene matches. The CDR3 is 18 residues long. The CDR3 DNA is TGTGCCAGCAGTGCAGGGGGCAGGGGAGTCGGCTCTGGAAACACCATATATTTT. Its protein is CASSAGGRGVGSGNTIYF.

This chain joins TRBV5-4 and TRBJ2-7; D is possibly TRBD1 (6 bases). V lost 0 bases, J lost 0 bases, and 13 bases lay in between. Germline V gives CDR1 SGHNT, CDR2 YYREEE (reference sequence). CDR3 length: 16 amino acids. CDR3 coding DNA: TGTGCCAGCAGCTTGGTGGACAGAATAAACTCCTACGAGCAGTACTTC. As protein: CASSLVDRINSYEQYF.

This rearrangement joins TRBV5-1 to TRBJ2-2, with D possibly called TRBD1 or TRBD2 (6 bases each). This CDR3 region has 17 residues. Germline CDR1 is SGHRS and CDR2 is YFSETQ. V was cut by 2 bases and J by 4 bases, with 18 bases left in between. CDR3 amino acids: CASSLAGGRGGTGELFF. The CDR3 coding sequence is TGCGCCAGCAGCTTAGCCGGGGGCCGCGGAGGCACCGGGGAGCTGTTTTTT. The complete variable domain, with remaining parts taken from reference TRBV5-1 and TRBJ2-2, reads KAGVTQTPRYLIKTRGQQVTLSCSPISGHRSVSWYQQTPGQGLQFLFEYFSETQRNKGNFPGRFSGRQFSNSRSEMNVSTLELGDSALYLCASSLAGGRGGTGELFFGEGSRLTVL.

The rearrangement joins TRBV15 to TRBJ2-3; possibly TRBD2 for D (6 bases). This CDR3 has 15 residues. V dropped 1 base and J dropped 1 base, with 9 bases sitting between them. CDR1 and CDR2 from the germline V gene are LNHNV and YYDKDF (reference sequence). The CDR3 reads CATSRGLGGTDTQYF. Written as DNA, the CDR3 is TGTGCCACCAGCAGAGGACTAGGCGGCACAGATACGCAGTATTTT.

The J gene is TRBJ2-1, the V gene TRBV11-2, with TRBD2 matching 10 bases. J was trimmed by 0 bases and V by 4 bases; bases with no gene match: 12. Germline assignment: CDR1 SGHAT and CDR2 FQNNGV. The CDR3 contains 19 residues. The CDR3 region is CASSSQLAGAPSSYNEQFF. The CDR3 DNA is TGTGCCAGCAGCTCACAGCTAGCGGGAGCCCCGAGCTCCTACAATGAGCAGTTCTTC.

J is TRBJ1-1 and V is TRBV28; the D gene is possibly TRBD1 (6 bases). With 2 bases removed from V and 2 bases from J, the gap between germline ends came to 12 bases. The CDR3 is 15 residues long. Germline V lookup: CDR1 MDHEN, CDR2 SYDVKM. The DNA of the CDR3 is TGTGCCAGCAGTTTAGGGGGGGCTTTAAACACTGAAGCTTTCTTT. Residues: CASSLGGALNTEAFF.

The V and J genes are TRBV28 and TRBJ1-3, with D perhaps TRBD1 (5 bases). V lost 7 bases and J lost 1, with 8 bases in between. CDR1 MDHEN and CDR2 SYDVKM come from the germline V gene. The CDR3 is made up of 13 amino acids. The CDR3 DNA reads TGTGCCAGCAACCGGGGGTCTGGAAACACCATATATTTT. Its protein is CASNRGSGNTIYF.

The chain links TRBV9 to TRBJ1-2; D is ambiguous. Looked up from germline, CDR1 is SGDLS and CDR2 is YYNGEE. This CDR3 is built from 13 residues. The V and J ends lost 4 bases and 3 bases respectively, with 10 bases between them. CDR3: CASSNYLDYGYTF. In DNA form, the CDR3 reads TGTGCCAGCAGCAACTACCTGGACTATGGCTACACCTTC.

The chain links TRBV18 to TRBJ2-7, with 8 positions matching TRBD1. V dropped 3 bases and J dropped 3; count of bases not matched to a gene: 19. Looked up from germline, CDR1 is KGHSH and CDR2 is LQKENI. This CDR3 contains 19 residues. CDR3 residues: CASSPTGGSAPPLNYEQYF. CDR3 bases: TGTGCCAGCTCACCTACAGGGGGTTCAGCTCCCCCCCTAAACTACGAGCAGTACTTC.

The chain combines TRBV7-8 with TRBJ2-5, with D hard to call. Trimming removed 5 bases at V and 1 base at J, with 14 bases between. This CDR3 is 15 amino acids long. Germline V gives CDR1 SGHVS, CDR2 FQNEAQ. The CDR3 bases are TGTGCCAGCAGCCCGAGAGCAGTCGCCCAAGAGACCCAGTACTTC. Protein product: CASSPRAVAQETQYF.

The chain joins TRBV10-3 to TRBJ2-7, with D possibly TRBD2 on 5 matching bases. Trimming pared 5 bases from V and 7 bases from J, leaving 18 bases between. The CDR3 totals 14 residues. Germline V gives CDR1 ENHRY, CDR2 SYGVKD. The CDR3 nucleotides are TGTGCCATCAGTCAGCAGTTGAGGGTGGAGGAGCAGTACTTC. The encoded protein is CAISQQLRVEEQYF.

This clone was counted once. The chain joins TRBV21-1 to TRBJ2-7; TRBD1, the D gene given by the table, was not confirmed from the DNA. TRBV21-1 is described as a pseudogene. The CDR3 covers 15 residues. CDR3 loop: CASSKARDSSYEQYF. The CDR3, as DNA: TGTGCCAGCAGCAAAGCCAGGGATAGCTCCTACGAGCAGTACTTC.

The chain employs TRBV10-3 and TRBJ2-1; D possibly corresponds to TRBD1 (5 bases). Trimming removed 4 bases at V and 2 bases at J, with 12 bases between. CDR1 and CDR2 (germline): ENHRY, SYGVKD. The CDR3 covers 15 residues. In DNA form, the CDR3 reads TGTGCCATCAGTGTATCCAGGGATGCCTACAATGAGCAGTTCTTC. It specifies CAISVSRDAYNEQFF.

About this clone: The sample carries other DNA sequences with the same CDR3. V and J are TRBV4-2 and TRBJ1-4, with 7 nucleotides matching TRBD1. This CDR3 contains 18 residues. Trimming removed 5 bases from V and 3 bases from J; junction bases left unmatched: 15. From germline, CDR1 is LGHNA and CDR2 YNFKEQ. The CDR3 spells CASSVPLPQGVANEKLFF. CDR3 DNA sequence: TGTGCCAGCAGCGTACCCTTACCGCAGGGGGTCGCTAATGAAAAACTGTTTTTT.

In this sample, this clone turned up once. The rearrangement joins TRBV5-1 to TRBJ2-1, with a weak D call TRBD1 (6 bases). This CDR3 region has 18 residues. The V end was cut by 1 base, the J end by 5 bases, with 22 bases between. Germline V gene sequence: CDR1 SGHRS, CDR2 YFSETQ. Here the CDR3 reads CASSLLLRGFGTNNEQFF. In nucleotides, the CDR3 is TGCGCCAGCAGCTTGCTGTTGAGGGGGTTCGGGACCAACAATGAGCAGTTCTTC.

This clone was counted once. J is TRBJ1-3 and V is TRBV10-3; no clear D. V was pared by 8 bases and J by 4 bases, with 12 bases between. The CDR3 consists of 13 residues. Germline V gives CDR1 ENHRY, CDR2 SYGVKD. CDR3 residues: CAICPEAGNTIYF. The CDR3 DNA is TGTGCCATCTGTCCCGAGGCGGGAAACACCATATATTTT.

The sample holds one count of this clone. The chain uses TRBV19 and TRBJ1-6, with unresolved D. The CDR3 has 12 amino acids. Germline CDR1 LNHDA, CDR2 SQIVND (reference sequence). Trimming pared 5 bases from V and 10 bases from J, leaving 9 bases between. Here the CDR3 reads CASSGVRSPLHF. The CDR3 DNA reads TGTGCCAGTAGTGGGGTTCGGTCACCCCTCCACTTT.

The chain carries TRBV28 and TRBJ2-5; 12 bases map to TRBD2. V lost 5 bases to trimming and J lost 4 bases; unmatched junction nucleotides: 8. The germline V gene has CDR1 MDHEN and CDR2 SYDVKM. The CDR3 totals 16 residues. CDR3 protein: CASSPRTSGVRETQYF. In nucleotides, the CDR3 is TGTGCCAGCAGTCCCAGGACTAGCGGGGTCAGAGAGACCCAGTACTTC.

This chain joins TRBV7-9 and TRBJ1-1; no clear D. Germline V gives CDR1 SEHNR, CDR2 FQNEAQ (reference sequence). The V end lost 0 bases, the J end lost 4 bases, and 9 bases lay between the germline ends. The CDR3 totals 14 residues. The chain's CDR3 is CASSLAGSGTEAFF. The CDR3 coding sequence is TGTGCCAGCAGCTTAGCGGGCTCGGGCACTGAAGCTTTCTTT. The full variable domain, rest sourced from reference TRBV7-9 and TRBJ1-1, is DTGVSQNPRHKITKRGQNVTFRCDPISEHNRLYWYRQTLGQGPEFLTYFQNEAQLEKSRLLSDRFSAERPKGSFSTLEIQRTEQGDSAMYLCASSLAGSGTEAFFGQGTRLTVV.